This T cell receptor beta chain was obtained from a study of blood T cell repertoires in COVID-19. Study details: There were acute and convalescent COVID-19 samples, and they came from the United States, Italy and Spain. T cells, B-cell-depleted T cells, or PBMCs supplied cDNA or gDNA.

There are 17 residues in the CDR3. Germline assignment: CDR1 SGHVS and CDR2 FQNEAQ. The ends lost 1 base at V and 3 bases at J; junction bases unmatched: 6. Methods used by the authors: From reference gene primer amplification, estimates of nucleated cell counts were derived. The repertoire was sequenced with immunoSEQ multiplex PCR; TCRdb's copy has only in-frame clones and lacks some. Clone size and the V and J calls come from that table; the DNA yielded D and trimming. The table records 90,000 or so clones, nearly 90% of them present only once. The sequence was collected from an elderly woman with active or convalescent COVID-19. Sequencing was done on a sample of peripheral blood. The J gene is TRBJ2-7, the V gene TRBV7-8; 13 nucleotides align to TRBD2. As DNA, the CDR3 is TGTGCCAGCAGCTTAGGTGGCGGACTAGCGGGGGACTACGAGCAGTACTTC. Protein: CASSLGGGLAGDYEQYF.